These T cell receptor beta chains were read from a single sample in a study of T cell responses to AZD1222 COVID-19 vaccine. Method: immunoSEQ multiplex PCR; TCRdb's copy keeps in-frame clones and lacks some. This sample has 250,000 to 300,000 clones, with 94% found just once. The sample consisted of peripheral blood, taken 28 days after the second AZD1222 dose. The receptor set was obtained from an adult who received the AZD1222 COVID-19 vaccine. CDR3s leave out the opening cysteine and the closing phenylalanine or tryptophan. The order of the fields is J gene, V gene, CDR3 protein.

>TRBJ1-1|TRBV5-4
ASSRGGKAEAF
>TRBJ1-2|TRBV7-9
ASSPPRSFYYYGYT
>TRBJ2-7|TRBV6-6
ASSYRTGGIYEQY
>TRBJ1-3|TRBV30
AWSLTTGNTIY
>TRBJ1-1|TRBV28
ASSWAGVTEAF
>TRBJ2-3|TRBV19
ASRSGPALTDTQY
>TRBJ1-1|TRBV6-5
AAAGPMNTEAF
>TRBJ1-6|TRBV2
ARQGYNSPLH
>TRBJ1-1|TRBV5-4
ASSPRDTEAF
>TRBJ1-1|TRBV28
ASSWGQRGEAF
>TRBJ2-2|TRBV7-3
ASSPGLATNTGELF
>TRBJ2-7|TRBV7-3
ASSIKQGAEQY
>TRBJ1-1|TRBV5-5
ASSLDRGRGTEAF
>TRBJ2-3|TRBV9
ASSVAEGTADTQY
>TRBJ2-1|TRBV30
AWSQSSYNEQF
>TRBJ1-2|TRBV28
ALRRVDGYT
>TRBJ1-2|TRBV28
ASSLGNRDGYT
>TRBJ2-7|TRBV5-6
ASSLERGYEQY